This is a list of T cell receptor beta chains from one sample in a study of cytomegalovirus exposure and HLA in healthy donors. The data were produced by immunoSEQ multiplex PCR, yet TCRdb's version contains in-frame clones alone and is incomplete. The sample lists roughly 130,000 clones, 66% occurring once. The sequenced sample consisted of PBMCs. These receptors all stem from a woman aged 60-70 years in good health and CMV-seronegative. Each CDR3 is given with its conserved first and last residue.

len | v_gene | CDR3aa
15 | TRBV27 | CASSLSPAGHSPLHF
13 | TRBV6-1 | CASDRGKGGELFF
14 | TRBV5-1 | CASSSGQGPGELFF
15 | TRBV29-1 | CSVSERGIGTDTQYF
15 | TRBV5-4 | CASSLSRPGANVLTF
16 | TRBV5-1 | CASSPSGLNSGNTIYF
16 | TRBV7-8 | CASSPLWSGPMDEQFF
18 | TRBV27 | CASSFHGLAGEPYNEQFF
15 | TRBV4-2 | CASSQGRGSPETQYF
16 | TRBV6-4 | CASSVGLAGPTDTQYF
17 | TRBV5-1 | CASSLGRDFQRIETQYF
13 | TRBV29-1 | CSVVGGANYGYTF
14 | TRBV9 | CASSVDQGRNTQYF
14 | TRBV7-2 | CASSEDRGREKLFF
13 | TRBV19 | CASSHDGGYGYTF
14 | TRBV19 | CASSPTRGDQPQHF
14 | TRBV5-1 | CASSLAGGPNEQFF
11 | TRBV20-1 | CSATHNTEAFF
15 | TRBV7-2 | CASSPQVATNEKLFF
12 | TRBV4-1 | CASSQGQGGYTF
14 | TRBV9 | CASSVGGGGNTIYF
16 | TRBV11-2 | CASSLRTSGLQETQYF